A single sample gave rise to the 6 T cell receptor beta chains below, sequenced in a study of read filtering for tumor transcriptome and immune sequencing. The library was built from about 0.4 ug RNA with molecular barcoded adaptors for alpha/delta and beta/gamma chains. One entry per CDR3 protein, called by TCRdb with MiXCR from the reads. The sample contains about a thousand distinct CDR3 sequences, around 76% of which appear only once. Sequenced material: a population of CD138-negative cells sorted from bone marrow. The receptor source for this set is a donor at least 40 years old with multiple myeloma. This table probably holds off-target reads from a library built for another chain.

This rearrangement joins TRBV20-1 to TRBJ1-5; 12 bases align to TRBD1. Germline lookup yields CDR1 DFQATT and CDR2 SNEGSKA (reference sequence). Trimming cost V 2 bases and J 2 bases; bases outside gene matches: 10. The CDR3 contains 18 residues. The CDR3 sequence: CSARSGTGGLQGNQPQHF. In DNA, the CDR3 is TGCAGTGCTAGAAGCGGGACAGGGGGCCTTCAAGGCAATCAGCCCCAGCATTTT.

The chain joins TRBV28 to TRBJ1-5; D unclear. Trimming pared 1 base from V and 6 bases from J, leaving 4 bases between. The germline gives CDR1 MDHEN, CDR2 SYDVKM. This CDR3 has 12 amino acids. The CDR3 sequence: CASSLFGQPQHF. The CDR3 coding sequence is TGTGCCAGCAGTTTATTTGGTCAGCCCCAGCATTTT.

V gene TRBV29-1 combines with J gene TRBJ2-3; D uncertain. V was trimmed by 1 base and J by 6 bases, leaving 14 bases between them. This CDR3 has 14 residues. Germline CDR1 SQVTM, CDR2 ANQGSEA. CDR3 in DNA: TGCAGCGTTGAAGGCGTGGCGGCGGATGATACGCAGTATTTT. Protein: CSVEGVAADDTQYF.

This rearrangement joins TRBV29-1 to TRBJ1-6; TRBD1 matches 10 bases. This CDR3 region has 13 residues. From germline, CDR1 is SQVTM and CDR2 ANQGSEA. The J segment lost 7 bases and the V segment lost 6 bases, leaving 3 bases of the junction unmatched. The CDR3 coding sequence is TGCAGCGTCGGGACAGGGGAAAATTCACCCCTCCACTTT. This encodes CSVGTGENSPLHF.

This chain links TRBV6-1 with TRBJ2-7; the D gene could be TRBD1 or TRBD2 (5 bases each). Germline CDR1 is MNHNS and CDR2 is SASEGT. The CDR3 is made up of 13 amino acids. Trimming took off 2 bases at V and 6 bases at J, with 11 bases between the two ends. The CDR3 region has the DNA TGTGCCAGCAGTGAAATACGTGGGGGCGAGCAGTACTTC. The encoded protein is CASSEIRGGEQYF.

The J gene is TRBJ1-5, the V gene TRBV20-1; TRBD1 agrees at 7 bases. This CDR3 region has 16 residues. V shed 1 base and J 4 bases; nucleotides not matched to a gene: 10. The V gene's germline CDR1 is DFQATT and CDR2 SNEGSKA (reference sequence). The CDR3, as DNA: TGCAGTGCTAGAGCACAGGGGCAGGCTGAGAATCAGCCCCAGCATTTT. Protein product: CSARAQGQAENQPQHF.